This T cell receptor (beta chain) was found in a study of blood T cell repertoires in COVID-19. Germline assignment: CDR1 SGHRS and CDR2 YFSETQ. The CDR3 extends over 15 amino acids. The trim removed 1 base at V and 6 bases at J, leaving 6 bases unmatched. The data were produced by immunoSEQ multiplex PCR, yet TCRdb's version contains in-frame clones alone and is incomplete. The sample includes roughly 150,000 clones, 80% to 85% of them seen just once. This chain connects TRBV5-1 to TRBJ2-2, with 7 bases lining up with TRBD1. The clonotype comes from a man in his 70s who had been exposed to COVID-19. Input material: PBMCs or T cells enriched from blood (not recorded which). The chain's CDR3 is CASSLRQGESGELFF. In nucleotides, the CDR3 is TGCGCCAGCAGCTTGAGGCAGGGGGAATCCGGGGAGCTGTTTTTT.